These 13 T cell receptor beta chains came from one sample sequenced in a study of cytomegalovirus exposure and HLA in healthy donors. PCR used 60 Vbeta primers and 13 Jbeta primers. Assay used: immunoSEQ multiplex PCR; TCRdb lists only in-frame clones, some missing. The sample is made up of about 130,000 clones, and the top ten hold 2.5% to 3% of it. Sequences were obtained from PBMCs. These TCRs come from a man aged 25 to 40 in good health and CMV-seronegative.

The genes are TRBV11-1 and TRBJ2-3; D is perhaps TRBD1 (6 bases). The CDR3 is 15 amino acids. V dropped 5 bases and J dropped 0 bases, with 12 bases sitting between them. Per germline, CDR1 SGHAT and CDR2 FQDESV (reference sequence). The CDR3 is CASSKQGSSTDTQYF. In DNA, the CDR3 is TGTGCCAGCAGCAAACAGGGATCTAGCACAGATACGCAGTATTTT.

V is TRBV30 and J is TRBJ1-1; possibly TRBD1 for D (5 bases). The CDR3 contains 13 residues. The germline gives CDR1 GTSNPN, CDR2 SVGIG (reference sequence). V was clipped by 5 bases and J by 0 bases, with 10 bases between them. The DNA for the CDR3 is TGTGCCTGGCAGGGTAGTATGAACACTGAAGCTTTCTTT. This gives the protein CAWQGSMNTEAFF.

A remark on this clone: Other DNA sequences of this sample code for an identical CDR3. The CDR3 DNA sequence: TGTGCCAGCAGCCGGGACAGCACCGGGGAGCTGTTTTTT. This sequence encodes CASSRDSTGELFF. V gene TRBV7-7 combines with J gene TRBJ2-2, with 7 bases matching TRBD1. V lost 5 bases, J lost 4 bases, and 1 base stayed unmatched. Germline V gene lookup returns CDR1 SSHAT and CDR2 FNYEAQ (reference sequence). The CDR3 is made up of 13 amino acids.

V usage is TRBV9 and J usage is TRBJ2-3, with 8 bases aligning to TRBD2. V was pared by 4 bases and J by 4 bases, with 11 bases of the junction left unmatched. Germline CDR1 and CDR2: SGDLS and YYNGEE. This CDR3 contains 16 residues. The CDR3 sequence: CASSPLVAREADTQYF. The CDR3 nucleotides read TGTGCCAGCAGCCCCCTTGTGGCGCGGGAGGCAGATACGCAGTATTTT.

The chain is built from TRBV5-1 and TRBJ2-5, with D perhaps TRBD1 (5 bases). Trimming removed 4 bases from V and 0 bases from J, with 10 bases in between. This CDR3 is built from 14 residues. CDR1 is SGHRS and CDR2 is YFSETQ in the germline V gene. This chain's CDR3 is CASSRQDNQETQYF. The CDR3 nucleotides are TGCGCCAGCAGCCGTCAGGACAACCAAGAGACCCAGTACTTC.

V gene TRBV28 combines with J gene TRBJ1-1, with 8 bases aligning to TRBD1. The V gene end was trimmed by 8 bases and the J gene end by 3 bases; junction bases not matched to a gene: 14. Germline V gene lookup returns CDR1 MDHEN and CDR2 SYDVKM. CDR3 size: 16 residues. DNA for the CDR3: TGTGCCAGCCCGACAGGGGAGACGAATCAGGACACTGAAGCTTTCTTT. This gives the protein CASPTGETNQDTEAFF.

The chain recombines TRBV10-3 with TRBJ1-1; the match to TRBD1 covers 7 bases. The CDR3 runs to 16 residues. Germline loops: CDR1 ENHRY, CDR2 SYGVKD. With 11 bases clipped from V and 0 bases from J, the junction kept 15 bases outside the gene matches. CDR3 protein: CAASPDRMGMNTEAFF. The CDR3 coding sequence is TGTGCCGCCTCCCCGGACAGGATGGGCATGAACACTGAAGCTTTCTTT.

In DNA, the CDR3 is TGTGCCAGCTTTGCAGATCGCGGGGCGGCAGCTTACAATGAGCAGTTCTTC. It translates to CASFADRGAAAYNEQFF. The chain carries TRBV27 and TRBJ2-1; D is perhaps TRBD2 (6 bases). With 8 bases removed from V and 4 bases from J, the gap between germline ends came to 24 bases. The CDR3 covers 17 residues. CDR1 and CDR2 (germline): MNHEY, SMNVEV (reference sequence).

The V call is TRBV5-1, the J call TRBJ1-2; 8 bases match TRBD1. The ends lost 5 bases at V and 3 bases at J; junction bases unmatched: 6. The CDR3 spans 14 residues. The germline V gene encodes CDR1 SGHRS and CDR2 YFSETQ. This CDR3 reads CASRTTGADYGYTF. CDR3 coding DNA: TGCGCCAGCAGAACGACAGGGGCTGACTATGGCTACACCTTC.

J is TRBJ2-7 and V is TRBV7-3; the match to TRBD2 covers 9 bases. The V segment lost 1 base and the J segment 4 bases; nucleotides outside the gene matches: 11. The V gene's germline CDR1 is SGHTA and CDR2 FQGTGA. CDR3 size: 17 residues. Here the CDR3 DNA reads TGTGCCAGCAGCTTAAGAGGCGGGGGACTAGCTCCTTACGAGCAGTACTTC. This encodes CASSLRGGGLAPYEQYF.

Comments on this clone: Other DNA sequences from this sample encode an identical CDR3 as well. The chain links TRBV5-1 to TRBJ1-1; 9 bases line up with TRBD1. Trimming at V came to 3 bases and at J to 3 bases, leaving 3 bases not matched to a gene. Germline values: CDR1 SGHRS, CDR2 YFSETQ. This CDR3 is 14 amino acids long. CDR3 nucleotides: TGCGCCAGCAGCTCGGGACAGGGAGACACTGAAGCTTTCTTT. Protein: CASSSGQGDTEAFF. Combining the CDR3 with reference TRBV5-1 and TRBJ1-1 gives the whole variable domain KAGVTQTPRYLIKTRGQQVTLSCSPISGHRSVSWYQQTPGQGLQFLFEYFSETQRNKGNFPGRFSGRQFSNSRSEMNVSTLELGDSALYLCASSSGQGDTEAFFGQGTRLTVV.

The CDR3 here is CASSGAGGGIEQYF. As DNA, the CDR3 is TGTGCCAGCAGTGGGGCAGGGGGCGGGATCGAGCAGTACTTC. The chain employs TRBV28 and TRBJ2-7, with 8 bases matching TRBD1. Germline loops: CDR1 MDHEN, CDR2 SYDVKM. J was trimmed by 6 bases and V by 5 bases; bases with no gene match: 9. The CDR3 runs 14 residues.

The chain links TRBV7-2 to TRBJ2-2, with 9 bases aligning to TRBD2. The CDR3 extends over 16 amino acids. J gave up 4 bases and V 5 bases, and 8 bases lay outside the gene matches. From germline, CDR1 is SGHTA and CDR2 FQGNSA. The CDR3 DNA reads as TGTGCCAGCAGCCTACCTAGCGGGATTCTCACCGGGGAGCTGTTTTTT. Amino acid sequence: CASSLPSGILTGELFF.